These 16 T cell receptor beta chains were all obtained from the same sample, sequenced in a study of blood T cell repertoires in COVID-19. Using immunoSEQ multiplex PCR, the repertoire was profiled, and TCRdb retains in-frame clones only, with some absent. The data contain roughly 260,000 clones, about 89% of them singletons. Material for sequencing was peripheral blood. These receptors were obtained from a man aged 40-50 years who had recovered from COVID-19.

The J gene is TRBJ2-2, the V gene TRBV19, with 8 bases aligning to TRBD2. The CDR3 consists of 15 residues. V gave up 7 bases and J gave up 9 bases; unmatched junction bases: 13. Germline lookup yields CDR1 LNHDA and CDR2 SQIVND (reference sequence). CDR3 residues: CASTYVAGGKRELFF. In DNA, the CDR3 is TGTGCCAGTACCTATGTCGCGGGAGGTAAAAGGGAGCTGTTTTTT.

The chain recombines TRBV19 with TRBJ2-1; tentative D call: TRBD1 (6 bases). The V end was cut by 1 base, the J end by 8 bases, with 12 bases between. The CDR3 consists of 14 residues. The germline CDR1 and CDR2 sequences are LNHDA and SQIVND (reference sequence). The CDR3 DNA sequence: TGTGCCAGTAGTATAGGACAGGCGGTTTATGAGCAGTTCTTC. Protein product: CASSIGQAVYEQFF.

V gene TRBV10-1 combines with J gene TRBJ2-5, with D possibly being TRBD2 (5 bases). The germline V gene has CDR1 WNHNN and CDR2 SYGVQD (reference sequence). Trimming left V 10 bases short and J 2 bases short, with 14 bases between. CDR3 size: 13 residues. Here the CDR3 DNA reads TGCGCCAAGGGTAGCCCGGGGCAAGAGACCCAGTACTTC. Protein: CAKGSPGQETQYF.

V and J are TRBV21-1 and TRBJ2-6; the D call of TRBD1 is as the table states it, not checked on the DNA. TRBV21-1 is given as a pseudogene. The CDR3 consists of 19 residues. CDR3 in amino acids: CASSKKQSRSSSGANVLTF. The CDR3, as DNA: TGTGCCAGCAGCAAAAAGCAAAGCAGGTCGAGCTCTGGGGCCAACGTCCTGACTTTC.

CDR3 nucleotides: TGTGCCAGCAGCCTGACCGGGACACACACTGAAGCTTTCTTT. Protein sequence: CASSLTGTHTEAFF. This chain connects TRBV9 to TRBJ1-1, with a weak D call TRBD1 (6 bases). CDR1 SGDLS and CDR2 YYNGEE come from the germline V gene. This CDR3 contains 14 residues. The V end lost 4 bases, the J end lost 3 bases, and 13 bases lay between the germline ends.

The gene calls are TRBV7-9 and TRBJ1-4, with 8 bases fitting TRBD1. Germline CDR1 reads SEHNR; CDR2 reads FQNEAQ (reference sequence). V dropped 5 bases and J dropped 8; count of bases not matched to a gene: 7. The CDR3 loop spans 14 amino acids. For the CDR3, the DNA is TGTGCCAGCAGCCCTCAGGGGGCTGGCGAAAAACTGTTTTTT. It codes for CASSPQGAGEKLFF. Full variable domain (missing parts from reference TRBV7-9 and TRBJ1-4): DTGVSQNPRHKITKRGQNVTFRCDPISEHNRLYWYRQTLGQGPEFLTYFQNEAQLEKSRLLSDRFSAERPKGSFSTLEIQRTEQGDSAMYLCASSPQGAGEKLFFGSGTQLSVL.

The V call is TRBV4-2, the J call TRBJ2-7; D perhaps matches TRBD2 (5 bases). The CDR3 loop spans 17 amino acids. CDR1 and CDR2 (germline): LGHNA, YNFKEQ. Deletions cut 0 bases from V and 2 bases from J, with 17 bases between. The CDR3 region has the DNA TGTGCCAGCAGCCAAGAGCCCGGAGGACGGGCTCCCTACGAGCAGTACTTC. It encodes CASSQEPGGRAPYEQYF.

This clone is a singleton in its sample. The V call is TRBV2, the J call TRBJ2-7; TRBD1 aligns across 9 bases. Trimming at V came to 4 bases and at J to 6 bases, leaving 7 bases not matched to a gene. CDR3 length: 14 residues. Germline V gene data show CDR1 as SNHLY and CDR2 as FYNNEI. CDR3 in DNA: TGTGCCAGCAGTGTGAGGGACAGGGTTAGCGAGCAGTACTTC. It codes for CASSVRDRVSEQYF.

The chain has TRBV3-1 (or the pseudogene TRBV3-2) and TRBJ2-1; 8 positions agree with TRBD1. V shed 3 bases, J shed 10 bases, and the junction held 11 bases outside the gene matches. The CDR3 contains 15 residues. Germline V gene lookup returns CDR1 LGHDT and CDR2 YNNKEL (reference sequence). The CDR3 sequence: CASSQRAGGGREQFF. The CDR3 nucleotides read TGTGCCAGCAGCCAGAGGGCAGGGGGCGGACGAGAGCAGTTCTTC.

V usage is TRBV6-2 or TRBV6-3 and J usage is TRBJ2-7; 8 positions agree with TRBD1. Germline V gives CDR1 MNHEY, CDR2 SVGEGT. The ends lost 5 bases at V and 5 bases at J; junction bases unmatched: 8. The CDR3 runs 14 residues. The CDR3 DNA reads as TGTGCCAGCAGTGGACAGGGTGTTTTCCACGAGCAGTACTTC. The encoded protein is CASSGQGVFHEQYF.

This clone was seen once. The rearrangement links TRBV7-2 to TRBJ2-7; D is possibly TRBD2 (5 bases). The CDR3 consists of 14 residues. Germline assignment: CDR1 SGHTA and CDR2 FQGNSA. V was cut by 4 bases and J by 0 bases, with 10 bases left in between. The CDR3 nucleotides are TGTGCCAGCAGCTCCGGGATACACTCCTACGAGCAGTACTTC. This codes for CASSSGIHSYEQYF. The entire variable domain, with the rest obtained from reference TRBV7-2 and TRBJ2-7, is as follows: GAGVSQSPSNKVTEKGKDVELRCDPISGHTALYWYRQSLGQGLEFLIYFQGNSAPDKSGLPSDRFSAERTGGSVSTLTIQRTQQEDSAVYLCASSSGIHSYEQYFGPGTRLTVT.

The CDR3 reads CASSQEASRGLRLVMNTEAFF. Written as DNA, the CDR3 is TGCGCCAGCAGCCAAGAAGCTTCCAGGGGCCTGCGGTTAGTAATGAACACTGAAGCTTTCTTT. The V gene is TRBV4-1, the J gene TRBJ1-1; TRBD1 is a possible D gene (6 bases). Trimming pared 0 bases from V and 0 bases from J, leaving 26 bases between. Looked up from germline, CDR1 is MGHRA and CDR2 is YSYEKL. CDR3 length equals 21 residues.

The chain uses TRBV6-5 and TRBJ1-2; D gene unclear. Germline CDR1 and CDR2: MNHEY and SVGAGI. This CDR3 has 14 amino acids. Trimming removed 0 bases at V and 8 bases at J, with 13 bases between. Here the CDR3 reads CASSYSRRVIGYTF. DNA of the CDR3: TGTGCCAGCAGTTACTCTCGTAGAGTGATAGGCTACACCTTC.

In this sample, this clone turned up many times. The chain recombines TRBV7-8 with TRBJ2-4, with D possibly being TRBD1 or TRBD2 (5 bases each). This CDR3 spans 15 amino acids. Germline CDR1 reads SGHVS; CDR2 reads FQNEAQ. The V end lost 5 bases, the J end lost 6 bases, and 17 bases lay between the germline ends. The DNA for the CDR3 is TGTGCCAGCAGCCGAGGGGCCCCCTCCAGAAACATTCAGTACTTC. Protein sequence: CASSRGAPSRNIQYF.

V and J are TRBV11-2 and TRBJ2-2, with 12 nucleotides matching TRBD2. CDR1 is SGHAT and CDR2 is FQNNGV in the germline V gene. This CDR3 has 15 amino acids. V lost 7 bases and J lost 5; bases outside the gene matches: 5. CDR3 coding DNA: TGTGCCAGCACCCACACTAGCGGGAGGACCGGGGAGCTGTTTTTT. Encoded protein: CASTHTSGRTGELFF.

The chain uses TRBV7-2 and TRBJ2-1; the D gene is possibly TRBD2 (6 bases). The ends were cut back, 0 bases at V and 8 bases at J, with 11 bases in the middle. This CDR3 is 14 amino acids long. The germline V gene encodes CDR1 SGHTA and CDR2 FQGNSA. The CDR3 here is CASSLAGGVYEQFF. The CDR3, as DNA: TGTGCCAGCAGCTTAGCCGGCGGGGTGTATGAGCAGTTCTTC.